This T cell receptor beta chain emerged from a study of T cell responses to AZD1222 COVID-19 vaccine. CDR3 length: 17 amino acids. CDR1 and CDR2 (germline): SGHDN, FVKESK. V was trimmed by 0 bases and J by 4 bases, leaving 15 bases between them. For this clone: Antigen: not known.

Study-level results: Females made up more of the donors, who were largely white British, and clonal diversity may have come out too low. Repertoires were obtained only post-peak T cell response. Unmutated regions of variants are reportedly targeted by nearly half of spike-specific TCRs.

TCRdb's copy holds only in-frame clones and misses some; the assay was immunoSEQ multiplex PCR. The table shows about 110,000 clones, with 90% occurring only once. Sequencing used peripheral blood, obtained on day 0 of AZD1222 vaccination. The sequence derives from an adult in good health. This chain connects TRBV14 to TRBJ2-2; D is possibly TRBD1 or TRBD2 (5 bases each). The chain's CDR3 is CASSQDSEGTVTGELFF. The DNA of the CDR3 is TGTGCCAGCAGCCAAGATAGCGAGGGGACCGTCACCGGGGAGCTGTTTTTT.